These T cell receptor beta chains were read from a single sample in a study of cytomegalovirus exposure and HLA in healthy donors. Generated by immunoSEQ multiplex PCR, the TCRdb table keeps only in-frame clones and is missing some. The sample shows about 120,000 clones, roughly nine tenths of them seen only once. The sample was PBMCs. These TCRs come from a man between 18 and 35 years old in good health and CMV-seropositive. The CDR3 runs from the conserved cysteine through the conserved F or W. The D gene is left open where the match is weak. Not every row has a clone size; where given, it reads once, few, many or a size class.

len	d_gene	abundance	v_gene	j_gene	CDR3aa	CDR3nt
11	-	-	TRBV5-1	TRBJ2-1	CASGQFNEQFF	TGCGCCAGCGGCCAGTTTAATGAGCAGTTCTTC
9	-	-	TRBV3-2	TRBJ2-7	CANRGEQYF	TGTGCCAACCGGGGCGAGCAGTACTTC
13	-	-	TRBV10-3	TRBJ1-2	CATRGGRENGYTF	TGTGCCACCAGGGGAGGGAGGGAGAATGGCTACACCTTC
13	TRBD2	-	TRBV27	TRBJ2-7	CASRLALSYEQYF	TGTGCCAGCAGACTAGCGTTATCCTACGAGCAGTACTTC
14	TRBD1	-	TRBV27	TRBJ2-7	CASSYGTGPSEQYF	TGTGCCAGCAGTTACGGGACAGGGCCCTCCGAGCAGTACTTC
14	TRBD1	once	TRBV2	TRBJ2-1	CASELGQGINEQFF	TGTGCCAGCGAATTGGGACAGGGGATCAATGAGCAGTTCTTC
15	TRBD1	-	TRBV6-1	TRBJ1-2	CASSERGQGAKGYTF	TGTGCCAGCAGTGAAAGGGGACAGGGGGCTAAGGGCTACACCTTC
15	-	-	TRBV6-5	TRBJ2-1	CASSYSPGSYNEQFF	TGTGCCAGCAGTTACTCACCGGGTTCCTACAATGAGCAGTTCTTC
18	TRBD1	-	TRBV14	TRBJ1-3	CASSQDSAGGSVGNTIYF	TGTGCCAGCAGCCAAGATTCCGCAGGGGGCAGCGTTGGAAACACCATATATTTT
15	-	-	TRBV28	TRBJ2-3	CASSKPPGDSDTQYF	TGTGCCAGCAGTAAGCCCCCAGGGGATTCAGATACGCAGTATTTT
14	-	-	TRBV6-1	TRBJ1-2	CASSATWEGHGYTF	TGTGCCAGCAGTGCCACATGGGAGGGGCATGGCTACACCTTC
16	-	-	TRBV27	TRBJ2-3	CASSLSPGGNTDTQYF	TGTGCCAGCAGTTTATCACCAGGTGGAAACACAGATACGCAGTATTTT
13	-	-	TRBV6-4	TRBJ1-5	CASSLDLNQPQHF	TGTGCCAGCAGCCTTGACTTAAATCAGCCCCAGCATTTT
16	TRBD1	-	TRBV18	TRBJ1-1	CASSPGQGALNTEAFF	TGTGCCAGCTCGCCGGGACAGGGGGCCTTGAACACTGAAGCTTTCTTT
15	-	-	TRBV6-5	TRBJ2-7	CASSYPGQGGNEQYF	TGTGCCAGCAGTTACCCCGGACAGGGAGGGAACGAGCAGTACTTC
16	TRBD2	-	TRBV19	TRBJ2-1	CASSILKLAGSPVQFF	TGTGCCAGTAGTATCCTTAAACTAGCGGGGTCACCCGTGCAGTTCTTC
14	TRBD1	-	TRBV29-1	TRBJ1-2	CSFSTGEVGYGYTF	TGCAGCTTCTCGACAGGGGAGGTCGGCTATGGCTACACCTTC
15	-	-	TRBV6-6	TRBJ2-5	CASIPARGMQETQYF	TGTGCCAGCATCCCTGCACGGGGAATGCAAGAGACCCAGTACTTC
13	TRBD1	-	TRBV14	TRBJ1-2	CASSQQGAGGYTF	TGTGCCAGCAGCCAACAGGGGGCAGGTGGCTACACCTTC